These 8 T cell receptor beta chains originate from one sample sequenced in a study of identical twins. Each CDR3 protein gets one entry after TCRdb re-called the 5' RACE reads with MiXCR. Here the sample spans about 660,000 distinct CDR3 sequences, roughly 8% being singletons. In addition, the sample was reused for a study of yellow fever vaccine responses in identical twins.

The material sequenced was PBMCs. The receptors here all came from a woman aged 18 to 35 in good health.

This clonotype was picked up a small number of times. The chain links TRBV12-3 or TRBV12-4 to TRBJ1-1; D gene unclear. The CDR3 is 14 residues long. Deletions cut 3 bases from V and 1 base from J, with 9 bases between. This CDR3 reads CASSFKIANTEAFF. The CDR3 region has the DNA TGTGCCAGCAGTTTTAAGATAGCGAACACTGAAGCTTTCTTT.

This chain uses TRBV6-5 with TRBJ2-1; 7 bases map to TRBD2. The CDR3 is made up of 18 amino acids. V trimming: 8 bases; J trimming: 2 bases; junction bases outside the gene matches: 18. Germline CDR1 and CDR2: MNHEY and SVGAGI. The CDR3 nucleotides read TGTGCCAGCCGTTCTACCGTGGGGGAGGGTCCGCCCTACAATGAGCAGTTCTTC. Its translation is CASRSTVGEGPPYNEQFF.

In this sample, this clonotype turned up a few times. DNA for the CDR3: TGTGCCAGTAGTATACGAGTAACCGTCTATTTAGAGGCCAACGTCCTGACTTTC. This sequence encodes CASSIRVTVYLEANVLTF. The V and J genes are TRBV19 and TRBJ2-6; D not resolved. V was cut by 2 bases and J by 6 bases, with 20 bases left in between. Looked up from germline, CDR1 is LNHDA and CDR2 is SQIVND (reference sequence). There are 18 residues in the CDR3. The whole variable domain, filled in from reference TRBV19 and TRBJ2-6, reads DGGITQSPKYLFRKEGQNVTLSCEQNLNHDAMYWYRQDPGQGLRLIYYSQIVNDFQKGDIAEGYSVSREKKESFPLTVTSAQKNPTAFYLCASSIRVTVYLEANVLTFGAGSRLTVL.

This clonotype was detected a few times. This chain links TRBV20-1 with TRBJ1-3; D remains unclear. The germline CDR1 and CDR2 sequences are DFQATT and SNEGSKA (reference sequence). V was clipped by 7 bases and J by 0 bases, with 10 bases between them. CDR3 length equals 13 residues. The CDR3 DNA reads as TGCAGTGTCCAGTCTCGCTCTGGAAACACCATATATTTT. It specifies CSVQSRSGNTIYF.

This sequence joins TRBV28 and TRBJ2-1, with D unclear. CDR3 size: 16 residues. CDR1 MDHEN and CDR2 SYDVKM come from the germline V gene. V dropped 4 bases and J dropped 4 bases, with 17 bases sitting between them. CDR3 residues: CASSYLSGDGYNEQFF. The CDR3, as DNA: TGTGCCAGCAGTTACCTTTCTGGGGATGGTTACAATGAGCAGTTCTTC.

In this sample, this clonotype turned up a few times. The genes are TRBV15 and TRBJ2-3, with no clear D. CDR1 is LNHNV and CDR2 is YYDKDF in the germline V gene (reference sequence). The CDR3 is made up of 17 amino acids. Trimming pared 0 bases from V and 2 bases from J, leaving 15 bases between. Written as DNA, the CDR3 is TGTGCCACCAGCAGAGATTGGAATCTGCAAAACACAGATACGCAGTATTTT. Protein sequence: CATSRDWNLQNTDTQYF.

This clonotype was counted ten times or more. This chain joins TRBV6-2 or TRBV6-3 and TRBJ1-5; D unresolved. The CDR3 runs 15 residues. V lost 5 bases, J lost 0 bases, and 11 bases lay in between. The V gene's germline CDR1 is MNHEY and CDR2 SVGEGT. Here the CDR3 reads CASSQGRFSNQPQHF. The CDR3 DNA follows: TGTGCCAGCAGTCAAGGACGGTTTAGCAATCAGCCCCAGCATTTT.

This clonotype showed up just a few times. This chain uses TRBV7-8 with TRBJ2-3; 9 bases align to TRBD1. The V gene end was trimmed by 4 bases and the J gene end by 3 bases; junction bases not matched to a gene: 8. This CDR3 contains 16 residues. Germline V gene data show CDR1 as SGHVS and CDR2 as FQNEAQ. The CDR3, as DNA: TGTGCCAGCAGCTCCCCACAGGGGGCTTTAACAGATACGCAGTATTTT. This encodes CASSSPQGALTDTQYF.